The 9 T cell receptor beta chains reported below all come from one sample, sequenced in a study of T cell responses to AZD1222 COVID-19 vaccine. Data came from immunoSEQ multiplex PCR; TCRdb stores just in-frame clones and leaves some out. This table holds about 130,000 clones, about 93% found once. Sequenced material: peripheral blood, taken on day 0 of AZD1222 vaccination. The source of these receptors is an adult in good health.

CDR3 sequence: CAISESAGGYGGPQHF. The DNA for the CDR3 is TGTGCCATCAGTGAGTCGGCGGGGGGGTACGGCGGGCCCCAGCATTTT. The chain uses TRBV10-3 and TRBJ1-5, with D perhaps matching TRBD1 (5 bases). With 0 bases removed from V and 9 bases from J, the gap between germline ends came to 18 bases. Germline CDR1 and CDR2: ENHRY and SYGVKD. The CDR3 length is 16 residues.

The V and J genes are TRBV28 and TRBJ2-7; no clear D. There are 12 residues in the CDR3. In germline, CDR1 is MDHEN, CDR2 SYDVKM. Trimming took off 7 bases at V and 5 bases at J, with 12 bases between the two ends. Here the CDR3 reads CASMRGPHEQYF. The CDR3 DNA sequence: TGTGCCAGCATGCGAGGACCCCACGAGCAGTACTTC.

The rearrangement uses TRBV5-1 and TRBJ1-1; 7 bases fit TRBD1. This CDR3 comprises 15 residues. The germline V gene encodes CDR1 SGHRS and CDR2 YFSETQ. The J segment lost 0 bases and the V segment lost 0 bases, leaving 2 bases of the junction unmatched. CDR3 protein: CASSLGDRMNTEAFF. In DNA form, the CDR3 reads TGCGCCAGCAGCTTGGGGGACAGAATGAACACTGAAGCTTTCTTT.

The rearrangement joins TRBV5-6 to TRBJ2-7; 13 bases are shared with TRBD2. V was clipped by 3 bases and J by 6 bases; unmatched bases: 3. The CDR3 contains 14 residues. Germline V gene sequence: CDR1 SGHDT, CDR2 YYEEEE. The CDR3 here is CASSSRLAGGEQYF. The DNA of the CDR3 is TGTGCCAGCAGCTCAAGACTAGCGGGGGGCGAGCAGTACTTC.

This clone was recorded only once. This chain connects TRBV14 to TRBJ2-3; possibly TRBD2 for D (5 bases). With 4 bases removed from V and 6 bases from J, the gap between germline ends came to 11 bases. CDR3 size: 13 residues. The V gene's germline CDR1 is SGHDN and CDR2 FVKESK. The CDR3 region is CASSPGLSDTQYF. CDR3 coding DNA: TGTGCCAGCAGCCCAGGACTCTCGGATACGCAGTATTTT.

The CDR3 DNA follows: TGTGCCAGTAGTAAGGGCGTCTACGAGCAGTACTTC. It yields the protein CASSKGVYEQYF. V is TRBV19 and J is TRBJ2-7, with no clear D. Germline lookup yields CDR1 LNHDA and CDR2 SQIVND (reference sequence). The V end was cut by 4 bases, the J end by 3 bases, with 7 bases between. The CDR3 has 12 amino acids.

The chain carries TRBV29-1 and TRBJ1-1; D is perhaps TRBD1 (6 bases). The germline CDR1 and CDR2 sequences are SQVTM and ANQGSEA. V shed 4 bases and J shed 4 bases, with 16 bases lying between them. The CDR3 loop spans 14 amino acids. This chain's CDR3 is CSVVAWGGRTEAFF. The CDR3 bases are TGCAGCGTTGTCGCTTGGGGGGGGCGCACTGAAGCTTTCTTT. Supplemented by reference TRBV29-1 and TRBJ1-1, the full variable domain reads SAVISQKPSRDICQRGTSLTIQCQVDSQVTMMFWYRQQPGQSLTLIATANQGSEATYESGFVIDKFPISRPNLTFSTLTVSNMSPEDSSIYLCSVVAWGGRTEAFFGQGTRLTVV.

This clone came up once. This chain links TRBV9 with TRBJ2-7; the match to TRBD2 covers 7 bases. Per germline, CDR1 SGDLS and CDR2 YYNGEE. The CDR3 extends over 15 amino acids. Trimming removed 3 bases from V and 2 bases from J; junction bases left unmatched: 8. CDR3 coding DNA: TGTGCCAGCAGCGCCGAAGGGAGGGCTCCCTACGAGCAGTACTTC. Its translation: CASSAEGRAPYEQYF.

The chain links TRBV7-2 to TRBJ2-7, with D possibly matching TRBD2 (5 bases). The CDR3 spans 16 residues. Germline V gene sequence: CDR1 SGHTA, CDR2 FQGNSA. V lost 5 bases to trimming and J lost 3 bases, with 20 bases between them. CDR3 region: CASSTTAWAGYYEQYF. The DNA of the CDR3 is TGTGCCAGCAGCACAACCGCTTGGGCGGGTTACTACGAGCAGTACTTC.